Reported below is one T cell receptor (beta chain). The antigen it recognizes is unknown. No much larger clone is present one base from it, and per-base qualities are unavailable. The cohort consisted of 600 to 750 healthy bone marrow donors. Cohort members were all nominally healthy when sampled, although unrecorded immune exposures were likely present. The donor tested CMV seronegative and was one of the 352 seronegative cohort members. A peripheral blood sample was collected from each donor, and TCR beta sequencing was performed on peripheral blood mononuclear cells. Genomic DNA extraction from the blood cell samples was performed with the Qiagen DNeasy Blood Extraction Kit. Spanning cysteine to phenylalanine, the CDR3 consists of 15 amino acids. The only DNA kept is the CDR3, 45 bases in frame from the first base. CDR1 and CDR2, looked up from the germline V gene, are MGHDK and SYGVNS. From V the trimming removes 2 bases and from J it removes 2 bases, while the gene matches leave 1 base of the junction unaccounted for.

The data belong to a study of cytomegalovirus exposure and HLA in healthy donors (dated by TCRdb to about 2017). Study-level background: An earlier analysis of approximately 640 of the donors reported more than 250 Gb of sequence data and 100 million to 140 million unique TCR beta sequences from about 200 million T cells. Around 320 gigabases of sequencing data and approximately 80 million unique TCR sequences were included in an early release covering roughly 600 HLA-typed donors. Of the 398 genotyped donors, 65% to 90% fell in the genetic ancestry cluster associated with self-reported Caucasian donors. The aim of the study was to test whether cataloging public T cell receptors could identify signatures of past pathogen exposure. Using immunosequencing, the study profiled T cell repertoires from 550 to 750 subjects and related those repertoires to cytomegalovirus serostatus. In addition to the first cohort of about 650 subjects, a separate validation cohort of 120 different subjects was used. High-throughput TCR immunosequencing, statistical association of individual TCRs with disease status, and machine learning were combined to predict cytomegalovirus infection status. A later analysis re-examined previously published TCR beta repertoires from about 700 donors and added high-resolution HLA genotyping to investigate patterns of TCR occurrence. The later analysis used no new phenotypic data to find candidate immune exposures, relying instead on TCR beta sequences and their occurrence across donors. In an earlier analysis of roughly 600 of the donors, high-throughput TCR beta sequencing was used to judge whether each TCR beta V gene segment behaved as functional or pseudogenic. Donor age, sex, ethnicity and CMV serostatus were compiled alongside the repertoire data. Genome-wide SNP genotypes for about 55% of the 666 donors were used in a later genetic analysis, which treated that subset as a discovery cohort. Every repertoire in the discovery cohort had been generated on one and the same sequencing platform. HLA typing covered class I and class II loci at four-digit resolution. Typing coverage differed by locus: A, B, C, DRB1 and DQB1 were typed in roughly 629-640 donors, DQA1 in 500 to 550, DPA1 in around 610, and DPB1 in about 450. Because of strong linkage in the cohort, roughly five DR-DQ haplotypes were treated as single units for association and clustering. On average, roughly 250,000 unique TCR beta nucleotide sequences were sequenced per donor among several hundred genotyped donors of the cohort, with roughly 19% of those sequences being non-productive.

Overall study outcomes, separate from this receptor: According to a later genetic analysis, donors in an Asian-associated ancestry cluster had fewer N-insertions in productive TCRs than the approximately 700-donor mean. An association between a missense DCLRE1C variant and V-gene and J-gene trimming of TCR beta chains was found in a later genetic analysis and replicated in an independent cohort. Because some donors lacked HLA typing at each locus, the association tests relied only on the typed subset. Correlated functional status among segregating V segments might be attributable to linkage disequilibrium, but an unknown experimental factor could not be ruled out. Compared with equally common non-associated chains, HLA-associated TCR beta chains in a later analysis were more clonally expanded and had lower generation probabilities. Broadly in line with IMGT annotations, most TCR beta V segments showed up in productive rearrangements about 90% or about 30% of the time in an earlier analysis of 450 to 600 of the donors. Cytomegalovirus status was reported to be diagnosed by the classifier with high specificity and sensitivity in both the original and validation cohorts. A later analysis reported that several top co-occurrence clusters appeared linked to parvovirus B19, influenza, CMV and Epstein-Barr virus. A group of highly shared sequence variants was considered likely to be a technical artifact of the sequencing pipeline. A further reported finding was that TCR beta sequences accurately predicted the HLA-A and HLA-B alleles for most subjects in the first cohort. Because counts were too low, seventeen rarely observed V segments, including chromosome 9 orphons, were excluded from the earlier analysis of 587 of the donors. According to a later analysis, TCR association rates differed among HLA loci, with DRB1 alleles showing the most associated TCRs and HLA-C alleles showing the fewest. The study listed over 150 TCR beta chains as associated with cytomegalovirus. When HLA alleles, especially DR and DQ, strongly co-occurred, attributing TCR associations to individual alleles was difficult. This cohort had only TCR beta chains sequenced, and the lack of alpha or paired-chain data limited which features could be detected. The presence/absence analyses assumed that sequencing depth was roughly uniform across donors, and that assumption may not be true. A few of the identified cytomegalovirus-associated TCR beta chains were confirmed in vitro to be specific for cytomegalovirus antigens. The only immune exposure information available for the cohort was CMV serostatus. In a later analysis, most CMV-associated TCR beta chains were found to appear HLA-restricted, with HLA associations seemingly driven largely by CMV exposure. The authors suggested that the approach could potentially be extended to other disease states and immunological phenotypes. At a false discovery rate of 0.05, a later analysis linked under 20,000 TCR beta sequences to specific HLA alleles. Across donors, most TCR sequences were observed very rarely, whereas some public TCRs were present in many individuals. Some IMGT-functional V segments, including TRBV6-2 and TRBV6-3, could not be told apart with the 87-base-pair reads, so those segments were excluded.

Libraries were made using the immunoSEQ multiplex PCR assay. For the multiplex PCR, a mixture combining 60 forward primers for TCR Vbeta segments and 13 reverse primers for TCR Jbeta segments was used. The CDR3 region of rearranged TCR beta genes was amplified from genomic DNA by a multiplex PCR assay. The Illumina HiSeq System was used to sequence the amplified TCR beta libraries as 87-base-pair reads. The original pipeline was this. A later analysis tallied around 80 million unique TCR beta chains across the 660 or so repertoires, and approximately 11 million of those chains were shared by two or more donors. Raw reads were error-corrected and collapsed into unique sequences with a nearest-neighbor algorithm that merged closely related sequences to remove PCR and sequencing errors. To assign V, D and J gene segments, CDR3 sequences were aligned to IMGT reference sequences. For a sequence to be retained, a match of at least six nucleotides to both a V gene segment and a J gene segment was required. A rearrangement counted as productive if the CDR3 had no stop codons and remained in frame with V and J, and every other rearrangement counted as non-productive. Following IMGT convention, CDR3 was defined as the stretch from the second conserved V-encoded cysteine up to the conserved J-encoded phenylalanine. Sequences without an unambiguous match to a single V gene segment were excluded from the earlier analysis of several hundred of the donors. In an earlier analysis of 587 of the donors, a V segment was called functional when productive rearrangements were above 56.7%, and segregating when the standard deviation between donors exceeded 5%. A statistical classification framework was developed to diagnose cytomegalovirus status using the catalog of TCR beta chain sequences. In a later analysis, TCR nucleotide sequences were compared against IMGT/GENE-DB human TR gene sequences so that V and J genes could be assigned. In a later analysis, CDR3 sequences and most-parsimonious VDJ recombination scenarios were assigned using the TCRdist pipeline. In a later analysis, each TCR beta chain was defined by its CDR3 amino acid sequence together with its V-gene family, and reads lacking a unique V-gene family were excluded. A later analysis removed several hundred highly shared, low-generation-probability nucleotide sequences to deal with suspected cross-contamination and a sequencing artifact. In a later analysis, a clonal expansion index was calculated for each public chain from normalized within-repertoire ranks of inferred template counts. In a later analysis, generation probabilities were computed with a VDJ recombination model fitted to out-of-frame rearrangements, and the resulting probabilities were checked against IGoR. In a later analysis, TCR-TCR, TCR-HLA and TCR-CMV co-occurrence was scored with hypergeometric tests, and a repertoire-size bias correction was applied to TCR pairs. A later analysis estimated false discovery rates by permuting HLA or CMV assignments 20 times. In a later analysis, co-occurring TCRs were grouped using DBSCAN, with TCRdist sequence similarity added in when clustering inside HLA-allele-positive subsets. Repertoires with fewer than 30,000 or more than 120,000 public chains, plus five repertoires with anomalous nucleotide sharing, were excluded from co-occurrence clustering. In TCRdb, the immuneACCESS table is reduced to in-frame sequences with V and J assigned. These tables do not hold every clone; where another copy was compared, an unresolved V gene accounts for under half, and the others remain unexplained. D and trimming were read from the DNA, whereas the V and J calls and clone size are those reported in that table. Across this sample there are approximately 170,000 clones, with 85% seen only once. The ten largest account for 1% of the sample.

The clonotype was recovered from a boy aged 2 to 10 in good health and CMV-seronegative. The specimen was PBMCs. The V gene is TRBV25-1 and the J gene is TRBJ2-1, with 9 junctional bases fitting TRBD2. For the CDR3, the sequence is CASSEGTSPYNEQFF. DNA sequence: TGTGCCAGCAGTGAAGGGACTAGCCCCTACAATGAGCAGTTCTTC. Where the CDR3 stops, the reference TRBV25-1 and TRBJ2-1 genes take over; the full variable domain is EADIYQTPRYLVIGTGKKITLECSQTMGHDKMYWYQQDPGMELHLIHYSYGVNSTEKGDLSSESTVSRIRTEHFPLTLESARPSHTSQYLCASSEGTSPYNEQFFGPGTRLTVL.